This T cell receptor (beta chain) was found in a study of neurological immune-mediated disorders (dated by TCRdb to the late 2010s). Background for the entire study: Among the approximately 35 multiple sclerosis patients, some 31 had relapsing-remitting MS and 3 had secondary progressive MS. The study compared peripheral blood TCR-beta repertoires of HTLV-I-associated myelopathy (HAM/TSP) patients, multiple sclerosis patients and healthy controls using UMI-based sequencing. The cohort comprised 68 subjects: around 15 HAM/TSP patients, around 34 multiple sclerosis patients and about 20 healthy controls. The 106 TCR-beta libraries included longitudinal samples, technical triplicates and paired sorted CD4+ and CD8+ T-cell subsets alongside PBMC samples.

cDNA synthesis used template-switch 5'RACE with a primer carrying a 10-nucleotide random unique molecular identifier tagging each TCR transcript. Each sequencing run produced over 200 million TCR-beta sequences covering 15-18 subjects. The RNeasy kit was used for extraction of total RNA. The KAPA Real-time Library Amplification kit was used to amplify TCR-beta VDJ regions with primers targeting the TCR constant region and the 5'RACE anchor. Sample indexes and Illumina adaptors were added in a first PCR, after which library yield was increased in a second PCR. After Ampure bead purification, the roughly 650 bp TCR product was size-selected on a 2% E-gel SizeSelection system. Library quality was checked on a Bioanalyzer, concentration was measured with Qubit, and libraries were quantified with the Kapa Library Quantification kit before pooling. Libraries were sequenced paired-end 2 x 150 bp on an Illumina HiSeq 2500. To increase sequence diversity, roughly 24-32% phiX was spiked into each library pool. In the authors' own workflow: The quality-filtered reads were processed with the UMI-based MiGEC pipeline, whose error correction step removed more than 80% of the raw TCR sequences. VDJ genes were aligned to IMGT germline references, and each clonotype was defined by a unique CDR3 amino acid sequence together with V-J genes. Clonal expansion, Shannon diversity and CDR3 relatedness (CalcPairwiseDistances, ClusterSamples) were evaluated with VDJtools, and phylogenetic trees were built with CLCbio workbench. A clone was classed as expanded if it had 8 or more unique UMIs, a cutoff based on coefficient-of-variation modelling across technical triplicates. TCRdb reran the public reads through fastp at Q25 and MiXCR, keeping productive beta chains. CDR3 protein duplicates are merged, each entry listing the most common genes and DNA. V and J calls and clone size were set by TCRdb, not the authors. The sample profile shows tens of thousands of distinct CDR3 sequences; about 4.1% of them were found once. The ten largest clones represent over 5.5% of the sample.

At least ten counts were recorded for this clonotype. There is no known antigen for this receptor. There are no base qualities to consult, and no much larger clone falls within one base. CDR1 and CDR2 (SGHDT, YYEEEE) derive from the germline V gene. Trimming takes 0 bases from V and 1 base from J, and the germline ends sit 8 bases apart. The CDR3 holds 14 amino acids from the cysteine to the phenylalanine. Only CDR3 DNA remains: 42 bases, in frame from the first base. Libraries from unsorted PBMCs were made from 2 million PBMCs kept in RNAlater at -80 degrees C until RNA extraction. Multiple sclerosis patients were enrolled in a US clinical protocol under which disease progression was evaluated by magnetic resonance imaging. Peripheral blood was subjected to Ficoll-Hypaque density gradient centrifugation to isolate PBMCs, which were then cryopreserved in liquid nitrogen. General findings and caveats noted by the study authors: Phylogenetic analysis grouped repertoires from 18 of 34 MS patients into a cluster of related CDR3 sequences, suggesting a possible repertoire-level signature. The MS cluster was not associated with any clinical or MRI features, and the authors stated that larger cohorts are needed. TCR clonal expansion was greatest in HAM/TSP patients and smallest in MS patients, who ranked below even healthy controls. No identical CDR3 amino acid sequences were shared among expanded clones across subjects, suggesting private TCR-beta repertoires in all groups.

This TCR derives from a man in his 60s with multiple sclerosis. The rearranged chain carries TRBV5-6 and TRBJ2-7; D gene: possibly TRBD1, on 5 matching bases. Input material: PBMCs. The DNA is TGTGCCAGCAGCTTGGATCAGGGTTCCTACGAGCAGTACTTC. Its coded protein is CASSLDQGSYEQYF.